This TCR beta chain was sequenced in a study of human T cells and chemical hapten exposure. Each CDR3 protein is one row after TCRdb ran MiXCR on the 5' RACE reads. Among about 140,000 distinct CDR3 sequences listed, around 4% were seen once. The template was total RNA from unfractionated whole blood. This receptor was taken from a female donor in good health.

CDR3 DNA: TGCAGTGCTAGACCCCGGGGCCGGGGGGATTCACCCCTCCACTTT. Protein sequence: CSARPRGRGDSPLHF. The chain has TRBV20-1 and TRBJ1-6, with D possibly TRBD1 on 5 matching bases. The V end was cut by 2 bases, the J end by 8 bases, with 16 bases between. The CDR3 covers 15 residues. Germline-derived CDR1 and CDR2 are DFQATT and SNEGSKA (reference sequence).